This is a list of T cell receptor beta chains from one sample in a study of blood T cell repertoires in COVID-19. Assay: immunoSEQ multiplex PCR; the TCRdb copy retains only in-frame clones and omits some. The sample shows more than 300,000 clones, about 90% of them seen only once. Material: peripheral blood. Receptor source: a woman aged 18-35 years who had recovered from COVID-19. CDR3s include the opening cysteine and the closing phenylalanine or tryptophan. The order of the fields is V gene, J gene, CDR3 protein.

V gene: TRBV19; J gene: TRBJ2-6; CDR3 protein: CASNEGTGANVLTF
V gene: TRBV6-2/TRBV6-3; J gene: TRBJ1-2; CDR3 protein: CASSFAGRRSADTF
V gene: TRBV25-1; J gene: TRBJ2-4; CDR3 protein: CASSAVLDRGTLDIQYF
V gene: TRBV10-2; J gene: TRBJ2-6; CDR3 protein: CASRQSPFSGANVLTF
V gene: TRBV7-9; J gene: TRBJ2-1; CDR3 protein: CASSFKSERNEQFF
V gene: TRBV12-3/TRBV12-4; J gene: TRBJ1-1; CDR3 protein: CASKLGSRTEAFF
V gene: TRBV6-2/TRBV6-3; J gene: TRBJ1-6; CDR3 protein: CASSETGNNNSPLHF
V gene: TRBV10-3; J gene: TRBJ2-1; CDR3 protein: CAISESGDFGYNEQFF
V gene: TRBV5-6; J gene: TRBJ2-3; CDR3 protein: CASSHAGLFTDTQYF
V gene: TRBV11-2; J gene: TRBJ2-1; CDR3 protein: CASSLSRSGIPGYNEQFF
V gene: TRBV11-3; J gene: TRBJ2-5; CDR3 protein: CASSSSVTLGGPGKTQYF
V gene: TRBV11-3; J gene: TRBJ2-2; CDR3 protein: CASSLDTSGRNTGELFF
V gene: TRBV11-3; J gene: TRBJ2-1; CDR3 protein: CASSLEVLAFDEQFF
V gene: TRBV19; J gene: TRBJ1-2; CDR3 protein: CASTPDSRVYGYTF
V gene: TRBV19; J gene: TRBJ2-1; CDR3 protein: CASSLAGANEQFF
V gene: TRBV9; J gene: TRBJ1-1; CDR3 protein: CASSDGQGNTEAFF
V gene: TRBV28; J gene: TRBJ2-4; CDR3 protein: CASSKGLLGIQYF
V gene: TRBV7-2; J gene: TRBJ1-2; CDR3 protein: CVMEANYGYTF
V gene: TRBV9; J gene: TRBJ2-3; CDR3 protein: CASSVGRGWDTQYF
V gene: TRBV19; J gene: TRBJ1-1; CDR3 protein: CASSIHRNTEAFF
V gene: TRBV9; J gene: TRBJ1-6; CDR3 protein: CASSRNGGSSYNSPLHF
V gene: TRBV7-2; J gene: TRBJ1-1; CDR3 protein: CASSTEDREKAFF
V gene: TRBV9; J gene: TRBJ2-1; CDR3 protein: CASSAGRPEQFF
V gene: TRBV7-2; J gene: TRBJ2-2; CDR3 protein: CASSLTVNTGELFF
V gene: TRBV6-2/TRBV6-3; J gene: TRBJ1-2; CDR3 protein: CASSPLSPEVYGYTF